These T cell receptor beta chains were read from a single sample in a study of cytomegalovirus exposure and HLA in healthy donors. Sequenced by immunoSEQ multiplex PCR; TCRdb stores in-frame clones only, minus some. The sample has around 52,000 clones; 88% are singletons. The material sequenced was PBMCs. The receptor source for this set is a woman aged 25 to 39 in good health and CMV-seronegative. The conserved cysteine and the conserved F or W are not part of the CDR3 here. The order of the fields is V gene, J gene, CDR3 protein.

>TRBV5-1|TRBJ2-3
ASSSSAGTDTQY
>TRBV6-1|TRBJ2-5
ASSELAGGPQETQY
>TRBV7-9|TRBJ2-3
ASSRSGSGADTQY
>TRBV9|TRBJ1-2
ASSVVEGAGLGYT
>TRBV29-1|TRBJ2-2
SVGVNTGELF
>TRBV30|TRBJ2-7
AWSVFYEQY
>TRBV6-5|TRBJ2-7
ASSYVDTAYEQY
>TRBV14|TRBJ1-1
ASSNPGVNTEAF
>TRBV30|TRBJ2-7
AWSVCGRSGGCEQY
>TRBV28|TRBJ1-1
ASSLSGGAATEAF
>TRBV6-5|TRBJ1-4
ASSYAGRNDEKLF
>TRBV6-5|TRBJ1-5
ASSPLLGGRQPQH
>TRBV19|TRBJ1-2
ASNPWGTGNYGYT
>TRBV9|TRBJ2-7
ASSVGGNEQY
>TRBV10-1|TRBJ1-1
ASSGGQTGANTEAF
>TRBV6-5|TRBJ1-2
ASSQRGAGGYT
>TRBV5-6|TRBJ1-2
ASSPISGKGYT
>TRBV28|TRBJ1-1
ASSFEDREAF
>TRBV10-1|TRBJ2-1
ASSRTGDEQF
>TRBV9|TRBJ1-1
ASSVGVAGTEAF
>TRBV6-1|TRBJ2-4
ASSESGGTKNIQY
>TRBV27|TRBJ1-1
ASSLSRGTEAF
>TRBV6-5|TRBJ2-5
ASSYLSQETQY
>TRBV11-2|TRBJ2-3
ASTYSSKADTQY
>TRBV6-5|TRBJ1-1
ASSPTGGTEAF
>TRBV6-1|TRBJ2-6
ASSGGHGSGANVLT
>TRBV7-2|TRBJ2-3
ASSTWDSRTDTQY
>TRBV30|TRBJ2-7
AGGEGQGAYEQY
>TRBV6-1|TRBJ1-2
ASSEGSGWEPDRWNYGYT
>TRBV6-4|TRBJ2-3
ASSGDSSTDTQY
>TRBV7-8|TRBJ2-5
ASSLYLPPKETQY
>TRBV5-1|TRBJ2-7
ASRDRENEQY
>TRBV4-3|TRBJ1-5
ASSQDLPGEGQPQH
>TRBV27|TRBJ2-7
ASSLTANEQY
>TRBV27|TRBJ2-2
ASSAQGRGGELF